These 26 T cell receptor beta chains originate from one sample sequenced in a study of PD-1 blockade in classical Hodgkin lymphoma (dated by TCRdb to 2020 to 2021). According to the study, the label for this sample's time point signals: cycle 1 day 1 (C1D1), immediately before nivolumab initiation. All trial patients had relapsed after autologous stem cell transplantation, with cohorts A, B and C differing in prior brentuximab vedotin exposure. The library relied on the immunoSEQ multiplex PCR assay. TCRdb retrieved this table from immuneACCESS and kept in-frame rearrangements only. Not all clones are present; in checked studies, unresolved V genes account for under half, and no reason is known for the remainder. The sample has about 40,000 clones on record, 80% to 90% of them singletons. The top ten hold 7% to 9.5% of the sample. This material consisted of peripheral blood mononuclear cells (PBMCs), taken at baseline. The receptors come from a human donor with classical Hodgkin lymphoma.

This clone was seen a handful of times. V usage is TRBV4-2 and J usage is TRBJ2-5; D is perhaps TRBD2 (5 bases). This CDR3 region has 18 residues. Germline-derived CDR1 and CDR2 are LGHNA and YNFKEQ. Trimming removed 1 base from V and 4 bases from J, with 22 bases in between. Here the CDR3 reads CASSQVGYSAGRGETQYF. The CDR3 coding sequence is TGTGCCAGCAGCCAAGTCGGGTACTCCGCGGGCCGGGGAGAGACCCAGTACTTC.

This chain joins TRBV18 and TRBJ1-4; D perhaps matches TRBD1 (5 bases). The ends were cut back, 1 base at V and 4 bases at J, with 10 bases in the middle. The CDR3 covers 15 residues. Germline lookup yields CDR1 KGHSH and CDR2 LQKENI. The CDR3 region has the DNA TGTGCCAGCTCACCACGCCAGGGATTTAATGAAAAACTGTTTTTT. The encoded protein is CASSPRQGFNEKLFF. The variable domain in full, completed from reference TRBV18 and TRBJ1-4, reads NAGVMQNPRHLVRRRGQEARLRCSPMKGHSHVYWYRQLPEEGLKFMVYLQKENIIDESGMPKERFSAEFPKEGPSILRIQQVVRGDSAAYFCASSPRQGFNEKLFFGSGTQLSVL.

The chain has TRBV7-2 and TRBJ2-3; D remains unclear. The CDR3 has 13 residues. V was pared by 5 bases and J by 3 bases, with 9 bases between. Per the germline V gene, CDR1 is SGHTA and CDR2 is FQGNSA. The CDR3 region is CASSVERTDTQYF. The DNA of the CDR3 is TGTGCCAGCAGCGTGGAGAGGACAGATACGCAGTATTTT.

Note on this clone: Additional DNA sequences in this sample encode the identical CDR3. This chain uses TRBV7-9 with TRBJ1-6; D may be TRBD1 (6 bases). CDR1 is SEHNR and CDR2 is FQNEAQ in the germline V gene (reference sequence). V lost 1 base and J lost 1, with 11 bases in between. The CDR3 is made up of 17 amino acids. CDR3 DNA: TGTGCCAGCAGCTTAGGTGGGGGGCGTTCCTATAATTCACCCCTCCACTTT. Its protein product is CASSLGGGRSYNSPLHF.

The chain employs TRBV7-2 and TRBJ2-1; TRBD1 aligns across 8 bases. V shed 7 bases, J shed 4 bases, and the junction held 6 bases outside the gene matches. CDR1 is SGHTA, CDR2 FQGNSA, per germline. This CDR3 contains 14 residues. CDR3 DNA: TGTGCCAGCAAATTCGGGACAGGATACAATGAGCAGTTCTTC. Its protein is CASKFGTGYNEQFF.

The sample holds one count of this clone. The V gene is TRBV6-5, the J gene TRBJ2-7, with D possibly being TRBD1 or TRBD2 (5 bases each). Germline V gene data show CDR1 as MNHEY and CDR2 as SVGAGI. The CDR3 is made up of 12 amino acids. With 6 bases removed from V and 6 bases from J, the gap between germline ends came to 12 bases. The CDR3 protein is CASSRDHVEQYF. The DNA of the CDR3 is TGTGCCAGCAGCCGGGACCATGTCGAGCAGTACTTC.

The chain combines TRBV28 with TRBJ1-1, with unresolved D. Germline CDR1 and CDR2: MDHEN and SYDVKM. The ends were cut back, 3 bases at V and 4 bases at J, with 12 bases in the middle. The CDR3 runs 14 residues. The CDR3 sequence is CASSLVRRSTEAFF. The CDR3 DNA reads as TGTGCCAGCAGTTTGGTCAGGCGGAGCACTGAAGCTTTCTTT.

The V gene is TRBV18, the J gene TRBJ2-5; 8 positions match TRBD2. The CDR3 is 15 residues long. The germline CDR1 and CDR2 sequences are KGHSH and LQKENI. The junction had 10 bases not matched to a gene; V was cut back by 6 bases and J by 4 bases. CDR3 in amino acids: CASSQIRTSPETQYF. The CDR3 coding sequence is TGTGCCAGCTCCCAAATCCGGACTAGCCCAGAGACCCAGTACTTC.

V and J are TRBV6-1 and TRBJ2-1; D remains unclear. Germline lookup yields CDR1 MNHNS and CDR2 SASEGT. The V end lost 6 bases, the J end lost 4 bases, and 10 bases lay between the germline ends. CDR3 length: 13 residues. The DNA for the CDR3 is TGTGCCAGCAGCGTCTTTTTGTACAATGAGCAGTTCTTC. It translates to CASSVFLYNEQFF.

The V call is TRBV27, the J call TRBJ2-5; no definite D call. Germline CDR1 and CDR2: MNHEY and SMNVEV (reference sequence). The V end was cut by 7 bases, the J end by 5 bases, with 17 bases between. CDR3 length: 14 residues. CDR3 sequence: CASTSLRSLETQYF. CDR3 nucleotides: TGTGCCAGCACCTCCCTTAGGAGCTTGGAGACCCAGTACTTC.

The chain carries TRBV4-1 and TRBJ1-5, with a possible D match to TRBD1 (6 bases). The V end was cut by 3 bases, the J end by 8 bases, with 20 bases between. CDR1 and CDR2 from the germline V gene are MGHRA and YSYEKL. The CDR3 runs 16 residues. The CDR3 here is CASSQLETDSRKPQHF. DNA of the CDR3: TGCGCCAGCAGCCAGCTTGAAACGGACAGCCGAAAGCCCCAGCATTTT.

The chain joins TRBV29-1 to TRBJ1-3; D is unclear. With 6 bases removed from V and 2 bases from J, the gap between germline ends came to 8 bases. Germline CDR1 is SQVTM and CDR2 is ANQGSEA. The CDR3 has 12 amino acids. CDR3 coding DNA: TGCAGCGTGAGACACACTGGAAACACCATATATTTT. Translation: CSVRHTGNTIYF.

The chain joins TRBV10-3 to TRBJ2-2; 7 nucleotides align to TRBD2. This CDR3 is built from 15 residues. Losses at the gene ends were 3 bases for V and 1 base for J; bases not matched to a gene: 2. Germline lookup yields CDR1 ENHRY and CDR2 SYGVKD. This chain's CDR3 is CAISDRGVNTGELFF. The CDR3, as DNA: TGTGCCATCAGTGACCGGGGGGTGAACACCGGGGAGCTGTTTTTT.

There are a few counts of this clone. The chain has TRBV9 and TRBJ1-5, with 7 bases lining up with TRBD1. CDR1 and CDR2 (germline): SGDLS, YYNGEE. The ends lost 0 bases at V and 4 bases at J; junction bases unmatched: 10. This CDR3 is built from 17 residues. The CDR3 loop reads CASSVALETGRNQPQHF. CDR3 coding DNA: TGTGCCAGCAGCGTAGCGTTGGAGACAGGGAGAAATCAGCCCCAGCATTTT.

This clone was seen only once. The V and J genes are TRBV2 and TRBJ2-1; D possibly uses TRBD1 or TRBD2 (6 bases each). Germline CDR1 is SNHLY and CDR2 is FYNNEI. The CDR3 sequence is 16 residues long. V was trimmed by 4 bases and J by 6 bases, leaving 19 bases between them. The CDR3 loop is CASSVPWGAGVNEQFF. The DNA of the CDR3 is TGTGCCAGCAGTGTGCCTTGGGGGGCCGGGGTCAATGAGCAGTTCTTC.

The chain recombines TRBV19 with TRBJ1-1; 7 positions match TRBD1. The CDR3 contains 14 residues. After removal of 1 base from V and 7 bases from J, the junction contained 6 bases not matched to a gene. Looked up from germline, CDR1 is LNHDA and CDR2 is SQIVND (reference sequence). In nucleotides, the CDR3 is TGTGCCAGTAGTATAGCTACAGGGGTAATTGAAGCTTTCTTT. Protein: CASSIATGVIEAFF.

Sample share makes this clone large. The gene calls are TRBV7-3 and TRBJ2-2; 8 bases are shared with TRBD2. Trimming cost V 5 bases and J 7 bases; bases outside gene matches: 3. CDR1 and CDR2 from the germline V gene are SGHTA and FQGTGA. The CDR3 has 13 amino acids. DNA of the CDR3: TGTGCCAGCAGCGCTAGCGGGCACGGGGAGCTGTTTTTT. As protein: CASSASGHGELFF.

The genes are TRBV5-8 and TRBJ2-7; no clear D. This CDR3 region has 14 residues. Trimming shortened V by 4 bases and J by 10 bases, and 21 bases separated the two germline ends. Germline V gene sequence: CDR1 SGHTS, CDR2 YDEGEE. CDR3 in amino acids: CASSLELRRNSQYF. The CDR3 DNA follows: TGTGCCAGCAGCCTTGAACTCAGGAGAAACAGCCAGTACTTC.

The chain carries TRBV7-2 and TRBJ1-1; D is uncertain. The CDR3 length is 15 residues. CDR1 is SGHTA, CDR2 FQGNSA, per germline. Trimming cost V 5 bases and J 0 bases, with 13 bases left between them. The CDR3 DNA reads as TGTGCCAGCAGCCTACTCGGACGGGTGAACACTGAAGCTTTCTTT. Its protein is CASSLLGRVNTEAFF.

This clone was detected only a few times. This rearrangement joins TRBV5-8 to TRBJ2-3, with 11 bases fitting TRBD2. V lost 0 bases to trimming and J lost 1 base; unmatched junction nucleotides: 4. In germline, CDR1 is SGHTS, CDR2 YDEGEE. The CDR3 sequence is 17 residues long. The CDR3 DNA follows: TGTGCCAGCAGCTTGGCCGTGACTAGCGGGGGCACAGATACGCAGTATTTT. This translates into CASSLAVTSGGTDTQYF.

Here the CDR3 reads CASSLVGGTDEQYF. CDR3 DNA: TGTGCCAGCAGCTTAGTAGGAGGGACCGACGAGCAGTACTTC. The chain links TRBV7-2 to TRBJ2-7; possibly TRBD2 for D (6 bases). The germline gives CDR1 SGHTA, CDR2 FQGNSA. V was trimmed by 1 base and J by 5 bases, leaving 12 bases between them. CDR3 length equals 14 residues.

This sequence joins TRBV19 and TRBJ2-1; 9 bases are a match to TRBD1. Germline CDR1 and CDR2: LNHDA and SQIVND (reference sequence). The CDR3 has 18 amino acids. J was trimmed by 4 bases and V by 6 bases; bases with no gene match: 16. The CDR3 is CASRNRDRASPRYNEQFF. CDR3 nucleotide sequence: TGTGCCAGTAGGAACCGGGACAGGGCATCCCCCCGATACAATGAGCAGTTCTTC.

The chain combines TRBV7-9 with TRBJ2-1, with 14 positions matching TRBD2. This CDR3 has 17 residues. CDR1 SEHNR and CDR2 FQNEAQ come from the germline V gene (reference sequence). The trim removed 5 bases at V and 8 bases at J, leaving 11 bases unmatched. This CDR3 is CASSPKPGLAGVDEQFF. CDR3 nucleotides: TGTGCCAGCAGCCCTAAACCGGGACTAGCGGGAGTAGATGAGCAGTTCTTC.

The CDR3 spells CSGDKHTDTQYF. The CDR3 nucleotides read TGCAGCGGTGACAAACACACAGATACGCAGTATTTT. The V and J genes are TRBV29-1 and TRBJ2-3, with D unresolved. V shed 7 bases and J shed 2 bases, with 10 bases lying between them. CDR1 SQVTM and CDR2 ANQGSEA come from the germline V gene. This CDR3 comprises 12 residues.

The rearrangement joins TRBV27 to TRBJ2-3; no definite D call. Trimming left V 5 bases short and J 2 bases short, with 11 bases between. The CDR3 has 14 amino acids. Germline V CDR1 and CDR2: MNHEY, SMNVEV (reference sequence). The CDR3 sequence: CASSDTGLTDTQYF. In DNA, the CDR3 is TGTGCCAGCAGTGATACCGGGCTCACAGATACGCAGTATTTT.

This chain joins TRBV11-1 and TRBJ1-2; D is possibly TRBD1 (5 bases). Trimming took off 3 bases at V and 7 bases at J, with 12 bases between the two ends. Per the germline V gene, CDR1 is SGHAT and CDR2 is FQDESV (reference sequence). CDR3 length: 13 residues. In DNA form, the CDR3 reads TGTGCCAGCAGCTTCACGGGGCACGGTGGCTACACCTTC. This gives the protein CASSFTGHGGYTF.